These 4 T cell receptor beta chains originate from one sample sequenced in a study of T cell repertoires in cytomegalovirus infection. These receptors lack a known antigen. TCRdb processed the reads anew with MiXCR; each CDR3 protein has one entry. The sample carries about 830,000 distinct CDR3 sequences, approximately 32% recorded once. Sequences were derived from cultured CD8+ T cells from PBMCs, sampled from culture after CMV antigen stimulation. The receptors were sampled from a human donor in good health (CMV status not recorded). Some clones in this sample may be carry-over from other donors' samples.

J is TRBJ2-2 and V is TRBV19; D ambiguous. Germline V gives CDR1 LNHDA, CDR2 SQIVND (reference sequence). CDR3 size: 13 residues. V dropped 4 bases and J dropped 2 bases, with 5 bases sitting between them. This CDR3 is CASSRRNTGELFF. The DNA of the CDR3 is TGTGCCAGTAGTAGACGAAACACCGGGGAGCTGTTTTTT.

This clonotype was seen only a few times. This rearrangement joins TRBV6-2 or TRBV6-3 to TRBJ2-7; D is ambiguous. With 5 bases removed from V and 6 bases from J, the gap between germline ends came to 17 bases. CDR1 and CDR2 from the germline V gene are MNHEY and SVGEGT. The CDR3 consists of 14 residues. The CDR3 protein is CASSEASTVLEQYV. Written as DNA, the CDR3 is TGTGCCAGCAGTGAGGCAAGCACCGTCCTCGAGCAGTACGTC.

This chain uses TRBV12-3 or TRBV12-4 with TRBJ2-1, with TRBD1 matching over 8 bases. V lost 5 bases and J lost 2; bases outside the gene matches: 5. This CDR3 region has 15 residues. The CDR3 protein is CASSGTGSAYNEQFF. DNA of the CDR3: TGTGCCAGCAGTGGGACAGGAAGCGCCTACAATGAGCAGTTCTTC.

The chain recombines TRBV2 with TRBJ2-2; no reliable D call. The CDR3 totals 12 residues. Germline assignment: CDR1 SNHLY and CDR2 FYNNEI. Here the CDR3 reads CAMDRSTGELFF. The CDR3 bases are TGTGCGATGGATCGCTCCACCGGGGAGCTGTTTTTT.